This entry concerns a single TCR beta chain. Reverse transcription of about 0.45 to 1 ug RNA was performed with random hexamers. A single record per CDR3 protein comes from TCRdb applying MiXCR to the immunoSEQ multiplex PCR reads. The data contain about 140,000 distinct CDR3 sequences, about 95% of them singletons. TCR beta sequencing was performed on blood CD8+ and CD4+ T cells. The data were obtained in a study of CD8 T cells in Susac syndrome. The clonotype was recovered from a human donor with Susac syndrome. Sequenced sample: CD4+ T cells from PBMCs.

The CDR3 region is CASSVASGGSTDTQYF. The CDR3 DNA reads TGTGCCAGCAGCGTAGCTTCGGGGGGAAGCACAGATACGCAGTATTTT. This chain connects TRBV9 to TRBJ2-3, with 7 bases identical to TRBD2. This CDR3 is 16 amino acids long. The germline CDR1 and CDR2 sequences are SGDLS and YYNGEE. The V gene end was trimmed by 0 bases and the J gene end by 0 bases; junction bases not matched to a gene: 4.